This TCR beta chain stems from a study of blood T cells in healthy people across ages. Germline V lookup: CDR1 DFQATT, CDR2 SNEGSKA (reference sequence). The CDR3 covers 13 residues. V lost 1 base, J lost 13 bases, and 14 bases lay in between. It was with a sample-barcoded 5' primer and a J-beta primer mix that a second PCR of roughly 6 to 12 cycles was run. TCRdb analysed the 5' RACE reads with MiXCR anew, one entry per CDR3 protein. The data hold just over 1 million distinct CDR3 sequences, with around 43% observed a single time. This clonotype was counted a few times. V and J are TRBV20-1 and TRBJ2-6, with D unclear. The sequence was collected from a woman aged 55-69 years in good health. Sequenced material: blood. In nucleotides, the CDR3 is TGCAGTGCTAGAGTGGTGGCGTTTGAGGTCCTGACTTTC. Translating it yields CSARVVAFEVLTF.